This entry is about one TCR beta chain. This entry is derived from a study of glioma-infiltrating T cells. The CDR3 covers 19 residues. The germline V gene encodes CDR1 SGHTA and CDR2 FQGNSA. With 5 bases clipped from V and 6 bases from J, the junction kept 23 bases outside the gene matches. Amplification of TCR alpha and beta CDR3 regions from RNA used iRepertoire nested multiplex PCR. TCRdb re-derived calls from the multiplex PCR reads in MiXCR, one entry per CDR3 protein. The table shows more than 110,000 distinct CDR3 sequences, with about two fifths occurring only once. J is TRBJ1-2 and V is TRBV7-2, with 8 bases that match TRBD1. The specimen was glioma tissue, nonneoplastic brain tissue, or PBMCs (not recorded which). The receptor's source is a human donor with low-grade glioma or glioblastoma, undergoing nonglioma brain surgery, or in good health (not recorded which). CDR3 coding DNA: TGTGCCAGCAGCCAAGATCGGGGACAGGTCGCACTAGGTATCCATGGCTACACCTTC. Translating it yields CASSQDRGQVALGIHGYTF. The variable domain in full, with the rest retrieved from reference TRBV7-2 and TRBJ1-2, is GAGVSQSPSNKVTEKGKDVELRCDPISGHTALYWYRQSLGQGLEFLIYFQGNSAPDKSGLPSDRFSAERTGGSVSTLTIQRTQQEDSAVYLCASSQDRGQVALGIHGYTFGSGTRLTVV.